Below, 7 T cell receptor beta chains from the same sample are listed, as sequenced in a study of blood T cells in healthy people across ages (dated by TCRdb to the mid-2010s). The receptor library was made with 5' RACE. The sample was run on an Illumina HiSeq 2500. A second roughly 6 to 12 cycle PCR used a sample-barcoded 5' primer and a J-beta primer mix. TCRdb redid the processing of the public reads, applying fastp at Q25 and MiXCR, and retained in-frame beta chains. A single entry per CDR3 protein holds the most common genes and DNA from its merged rows. This sample has 1.5 million or so distinct CDR3 sequences in its table, and roughly 45% of those were observed once. Roughly 8.2% of the sample belongs to the ten largest clones. Input material: blood. The receptors originated from a woman under 30 in good health.

The V gene is TRBV14, the J gene TRBJ2-4, with 14 bases aligning to TRBD2. Germline V gene sequence: CDR1 SGHDN, CDR2 FVKESK. This CDR3 is 17 amino acids long. V shed 5 bases, J shed 13 bases, and the junction held 16 bases outside the gene matches. CDR3 region: CASSVGLAGGSRILQYF. The CDR3 DNA reads as TGTGCCAGCAGCGTAGGACTAGCGGGAGGCTCGAGGATTTTGCAGTACTTC.

This clonotype has more than one count but fewer than ten. The chain employs TRBV7-2 and TRBJ1-1; D call uncertain. V lost 4 bases to trimming and J lost 4 bases, with 10 bases between them. Germline CDR1 is SGHTA and CDR2 is FQGNSA. This CDR3 region has 13 residues. This chain's CDR3 is CASSWGYGTEAFF. In nucleotides, the CDR3 is TGTGCCAGCAGCTGGGGTTACGGCACTGAAGCTTTCTTT.

This clonotype has a handful of counts. V and J are TRBV20-1 and TRBJ2-4; maybe TRBD1 (5 bases). CDR1 is DFQATT and CDR2 is SNEGSKA in the germline V gene (reference sequence). The CDR3 loop spans 13 amino acids. Trimming removed 6 bases at V and 5 bases at J, with 14 bases between. The CDR3 nucleotides read TGCAGTGCCACCTGGACACTTCAAAACATTCAGTACTTC. This translates into CSATWTLQNIQYF.

This clonotype was seen once. The chain has TRBV6-1 and TRBJ2-7; 7 bases are shared with TRBD2. Unmatched junction bases numbered 17, after V lost 6 bases and J lost 3 bases. Germline CDR1 reads MNHNS; CDR2 reads SASEGT. This CDR3 spans 17 amino acids. The DNA of the CDR3 is TGTGCCAGCAGACGAGGGAGGGATGTGGGGCCTGGCTACGAGCAGTACTTC. As protein: CASRRGRDVGPGYEQYF.

In its sample, this clonotype was seen a few times. V usage is TRBV5-1 and J usage is TRBJ1-5; maybe TRBD1 (6 bases). The V and J ends lost 1 base and 4 bases respectively, with 15 bases between them. Germline CDR1 and CDR2: SGHRS and YFSETQ. The CDR3 runs to 16 residues. DNA for the CDR3: TGCGCCAGCAGCTTGTTACGTGGACAGCGAAATCAGCCCCAGCATTTT. Its protein is CASSLLRGQRNQPQHF.

This chain uses TRBV20-1 with TRBJ1-5, with 8 bases that match TRBD1. J was trimmed by 3 bases and V by 5 bases; bases with no gene match: 3. Germline CDR1 DFQATT, CDR2 SNEGSKA (reference sequence). The CDR3 sequence is 13 residues long. The CDR3 DNA follows: TGCAGTGCTCACAGGGGGTACAATCAGCCCCAGCATTTT. Translating it yields CSAHRGYNQPQHF.

This clonotype showed up just once. It may be a read error: a sequence one base away is much more abundant. The chain joins TRBV12-3 or TRBV12-4 to TRBJ2-1; 10 bases are shared with TRBD2. This CDR3 is 15 amino acids long. CDR3 residues: CVSRGASGSYNEQFF. CDR3 sequence (DNA): TGTGTCAGCAGGGGGGCTAGCGGGAGTTACAATGAGCAGTTCTTC.